This T cell receptor beta chain was identified during a study of T cells in tumors after PD-1 blockade. On the study more broadly: Daily vismodegib 150 mg continued in a subset of anti-PD-1-treated patients.

TCRdb's copy holds only in-frame clones and misses some; the assay was immunoSEQ multiplex PCR. The top ten clones hold roughly 16% of a sample with fewer than 15,000 clones, about 63% of them seen once. Tumor biopsies came from the same primary tumor site before and after PD-1 blockade. The CDR3 is made up of 12 amino acids. Germline V CDR1 and CDR2: LNHNV, YYDKDF (reference sequence). Trimming cost V 3 bases and J 11 bases; bases outside gene matches: 1. As regards this clone: Its matching antigen is unknown.

Findings of the study overall: Expanded exhausted CD8+ clones after therapy were mostly novel clonotypes. Only pre- versus post-treatment comparisons showed clonal replacement.

This chain links TRBV15 with TRBJ2-3; 11 bases match TRBD2. The TCR was taken from a human donor with basal cell carcinoma. Sequencing was performed on tumor tissue, taken before anti-PD-1 treatment. As DNA, the CDR3 is TGTGCCACCAGCAGGGGACTAGCGGTGCAGTATTTT. Translated: CATSRGLAVQYF.